This passage covers 24 T cell receptor beta chains from one sample sequenced in a study of T cell repertoires in cytomegalovirus infection. Each CDR3 protein is one row after TCRdb ran MiXCR on the reads. The table has 300,000 to 450,000 distinct CDR3 sequences, 15% to 20% seen once. The sequencing input was PBMCs. The receptor set was obtained from a human donor in good health (CMV status not recorded). Some clones in this sample may be carry-over from other donors' samples.

This chain connects TRBV20-1 to TRBJ2-3; D possibly corresponds to TRBD2 (6 bases). The CDR3 consists of 15 residues. Looked up from germline, CDR1 is DFQATT and CDR2 is SNEGSKA (reference sequence). Trimming cost V 1 base and J 0 bases, with 11 bases left between them. The CDR3 is CSARVLSGSTDTQYF. The CDR3 nucleotides read TGCAGTGCTAGAGTCCTCAGCGGGAGCACAGATACGCAGTATTTT.

In its sample, this clonotype was seen many times. This chain uses TRBV7-2 with TRBJ1-1, with 9 bases that match TRBD1. Trimming took 1 base from V and 4 from J; bases not matched to a gene: 10. The CDR3 sequence is 17 residues long. Germline values: CDR1 SGHTA, CDR2 FQGNSA. The CDR3 DNA follows: TGTGCCAGCAGCTTAGAGTACAGGGGGCGTAGGAGCACTGAAGCTTTCTTT. Amino acid sequence: CASSLEYRGRRSTEAFF.

This clonotype was seen ten or more times. The chain carries TRBV7-8 and TRBJ1-1; D call uncertain. The germline CDR1 and CDR2 sequences are SGHVS and FQNEAQ. The CDR3 length is 13 residues. Trimming took off 2 bases at V and 4 bases at J, with 8 bases between the two ends. The CDR3 spells CASSLSQFTEAFF. The DNA for the CDR3 is TGTGCCAGCAGCTTAAGCCAGTTCACTGAAGCTTTCTTT.

This clonotype came up many times. The genes are TRBV4-1 and TRBJ1-1; D unclear. V was cut by 1 base and J by 1 base, with 13 bases left in between. The CDR3 spans 16 residues. Germline V gene lookup returns CDR1 MGHRA and CDR2 YSYEKL. CDR3 amino acids: CASSQVHGLPNTEAFF. DNA for the CDR3: TGCGCCAGCAGCCAAGTCCACGGGCTGCCGAACACTGAAGCTTTCTTT.

This clonotype appeared many times. The chain couples TRBV7-6 to TRBJ2-7; no reliable D call. The V end was cut by 4 bases, the J end by 2 bases, with 12 bases between. This CDR3 is built from 14 residues. The germline V gene has CDR1 SGHVS and CDR2 FNYEAQ. This CDR3 is CASSYGPPTYEQYF. The CDR3 coding sequence is TGTGCCAGCAGCTATGGTCCACCTACCTACGAGCAGTACTTC.

This clonotype has ten or more counts. The chain uses TRBV7-2 and TRBJ1-6; D gene uncertain. CDR3 length: 14 residues. The ends were cut back, 3 bases at V and 10 bases at J, with 13 bases in the middle. The germline gives CDR1 SGHTA, CDR2 FQGNSA. The CDR3: CASSFLIETSPLHF. The CDR3 bases are TGTGCCAGCAGCTTTTTAATCGAAACCTCACCCCTCCACTTT.

This clonotype has more than one count but fewer than ten. The rearrangement joins TRBV12-3 or TRBV12-4 to TRBJ2-7, with 7 bases fitting TRBD2. The CDR3 extends over 14 amino acids. With 8 bases clipped from V and 5 bases from J, the junction kept 12 bases outside the gene matches. Here the CDR3 reads CASGILGGSNEQYF. The CDR3 nucleotides are TGTGCCAGCGGAATCTTGGGGGGGAGCAACGAGCAGTACTTC.

The CDR3 region is CASSPDGNEKLFF. CDR3 DNA sequence: TGCGCCAGCAGCCCCGACGGGAATGAAAAACTGTTTTTT. J is TRBJ1-4 and V is TRBV5-1; D uncertain. This CDR3 has 13 residues. CDR1 SGHRS and CDR2 YFSETQ come from the germline V gene. V lost 4 bases, J lost 5 bases, and 9 bases lay in between.

A few counts support this clonotype. The J gene is TRBJ1-1, the V gene TRBV28; perhaps TRBD1 as D (6 bases). Germline lookup yields CDR1 MDHEN and CDR2 SYDVKM. The CDR3 is 14 amino acids. V was pared by 2 bases and J by 8 bases, with 15 bases between. CDR3 nucleotide sequence: TGTGCCAGCAGTTTAGAGGGGACACCGCTCGAAGCTTTCTTT. It specifies CASSLEGTPLEAFF.

This clonotype was seen ten or more times. The chain recombines TRBV6-2 or TRBV6-3 with TRBJ1-5; 8 nucleotides match TRBD1. CDR3 size: 13 residues. The V segment lost 7 bases and the J segment 4 bases; nucleotides outside the gene matches: 3. Germline V gene sequence: CDR1 MNHEY, CDR2 SVGEGT. The CDR3 nucleotides are TGTGCCAGCACCGACAGGGGAAATCAGCCCCAGCATTTT. Its protein is CASTDRGNQPQHF.

The table lists this clonotype with a few counts. The V gene is TRBV7-2, the J gene TRBJ2-2; TRBD2 matches at 13 bases. Per the germline V gene, CDR1 is SGHTA and CDR2 is FQGNSA. The CDR3 has 18 amino acids. With 5 bases clipped from V and 6 bases from J, the junction kept 12 bases outside the gene matches. CDR3 residues: CASSQPLAGGPGSGELFF. In nucleotides, the CDR3 is TGTGCCAGCAGCCAACCACTAGCGGGAGGGCCCGGTTCCGGGGAGCTGTTTTTT.

The chain has TRBV25-1 and TRBJ2-7; perhaps TRBD2 as D (6 bases). Germline V lookup: CDR1 MGHDK, CDR2 SYGVNS. V was pared by 4 bases and J by 4 bases, with 14 bases between. The CDR3 length is 14 residues. In nucleotides, the CDR3 is TGTGCCAGCAGTGTGTGGGACGGGACTTACGAGCAGTACTTC. It specifies CASSVWDGTYEQYF.

This clonotype was seen more than once but under ten times. V is TRBV29-1 and J is TRBJ1-2; D not resolved. From germline, CDR1 is SQVTM and CDR2 ANQGSEA. This CDR3 has 12 amino acids. CDR3 amino acids: CTPTSDTGGYTF. For the CDR3, the DNA is TGCACCCCGACTTCAGACACGGGGGGCTACACCTTC.

This clonotype has only one observation. The chain is built from TRBV5-1 and TRBJ2-3; 8 nucleotides line up with TRBD1. The germline CDR1 and CDR2 sequences are SGHRS and YFSETQ. V shed 2 bases, J shed 8 bases, and the junction held 4 bases outside the gene matches. There are 13 residues in the CDR3. CDR3 sequence: CASSFRGPRTQYF. CDR3 nucleotides: TGCGCCAGCAGCTTCAGGGGGCCCCGTACGCAGTATTTT.

The sample holds many counts of this clonotype. This sequence joins TRBV7-2 and TRBJ2-5; weak D call: TRBD2 (5 bases). V was trimmed by 5 bases and J by 5 bases, leaving 12 bases between them. CDR1 is SGHTA, CDR2 FQGNSA, per germline. CDR3 length: 13 residues. The CDR3 DNA is TGTGCCAGCAGCCCACCCGGGGTCGAGACCCAGTACTTC. Its translation: CASSPPGVETQYF.

This clonotype has only a few counts. The rearrangement joins TRBV15 to TRBJ2-1; D gene uncertain. The V end lost 6 bases, the J end lost 7 bases, and 7 bases lay between the germline ends. The germline V gene has CDR1 LNHNV and CDR2 YYDKDF (reference sequence). The CDR3 spans 11 residues. The CDR3 reads CATSLKNEQFF. The CDR3 DNA follows: TGTGCCACCAGTCTAAAAAATGAGCAGTTCTTC.

CDR3 protein: CASSYDRGPNSPLHF. For the CDR3, the DNA is TGCGCCAGCAGCTACGACAGGGGACCTAATTCACCCCTCCACTTT. The V call is TRBV5-1, the J call TRBJ1-6, with 8 bases matching TRBD1. Germline V gene sequence: CDR1 SGHRS, CDR2 YFSETQ. Losses at the gene ends were 3 bases for V and 6 bases for J; bases not matched to a gene: 5. The CDR3 runs to 15 residues.

This clonotype was recorded many times. This rearrangement joins TRBV7-9 to TRBJ2-1, with D possibly being TRBD2 (5 bases). The CDR3 consists of 12 residues. CDR1 is SEHNR and CDR2 is FQNEAQ in the germline V gene (reference sequence). Between the trimmed V and J ends, which lost 4 bases and 5 bases, there was a span of 6 bases. The CDR3 DNA reads as TGTGCCAGCAGCTATAGCGACAATGAGCAGTTCTTC. Translation gives CASSYSDNEQFF.

The chain links TRBV7-6 to TRBJ2-5, with D unclear. The CDR3 length is 13 residues. The V gene's germline CDR1 is SGHVS and CDR2 FNYEAQ. Trimming removed 5 bases from V and 5 bases from J, with 12 bases in between. CDR3 in amino acids: CASSPGWWETQYF. Written as DNA, the CDR3 is TGTGCCAGCAGCCCTGGCTGGTGGGAGACCCAGTACTTC.

This clonotype was counted at least ten times. This rearrangement joins TRBV7-9 to TRBJ2-2; TRBD2 matches 11 bases. V trimming: 4 bases; J trimming: 5 bases; junction bases outside the gene matches: 9. From germline, CDR1 is SEHNR and CDR2 FQNEAQ (reference sequence). The CDR3 sequence is 17 residues long. The CDR3 sequence is CASSSLLAGERTGELFF. CDR3 nucleotides: TGTGCCAGCAGCTCACTACTAGCGGGGGAACGTACCGGGGAGCTGTTTTTT.

The V call is TRBV20-1, the J call TRBJ2-3; weak D call: TRBD2 (5 bases). Trimming took 1 base from V and 6 from J, leaving 8 bases between them. The length of the CDR3 is 12 residues. In germline, CDR1 is DFQATT, CDR2 SNEGSKA (reference sequence). CDR3 amino acids: CSARGTFDTQYF. CDR3 bases: TGCAGTGCTAGAGGGACTTTTGATACGCAGTATTTT.

Many counts were recorded for this clonotype. This sequence joins TRBV7-2 and TRBJ2-3, with 15 nucleotides matching TRBD2. CDR3 length equals 18 residues. Germline CDR1 reads SGHTA; CDR2 reads FQGNSA. The trim removed 2 bases at V and 6 bases at J, leaving 9 bases unmatched. The CDR3 sequence: CASSLYRTSGGAADTQYF. The CDR3, as DNA: TGTGCCAGCAGCTTATACAGGACTAGCGGGGGGGCAGCTGATACGCAGTATTTT.

The table lists this clonotype with a count of one. As DNA, the CDR3 is TGTGCCAGCACAGTTCTAATCAAGGACGGTAGCGTACTCTTTGGAAACACCATATATTTT. Translated, it gives CASTVLIKDGSVLFGNTIYF. This chain joins TRBV12-3 or TRBV12-4 and TRBJ1-3; no definite D call. The CDR3 extends over 20 amino acids. The V gene lost 7 bases and the J gene lost 3 bases, with 31 bases spanning the gap.

The rearrangement joins TRBV9 to TRBJ1-2; 10 bases are a match to TRBD1. Germline CDR1 SGDLS, CDR2 YYNGEE. The CDR3 is made up of 14 amino acids. V lost 2 bases, J lost 2 bases, and 0 bases stayed unmatched. The CDR3 sequence is CASSVGQGNYGYTF. In DNA form, the CDR3 reads TGTGCCAGCAGCGTGGGACAGGGGAACTATGGCTACACCTTC.